These 25 T cell receptor beta chains came from one sample sequenced in a study of CD8+ T cells in alopecia areata. Extracted RNA was reverse transcribed into cDNA, the sequencing template. Some clones are missing from TCRdb's copy, which holds only in-frame ones; the method was immunoSEQ multiplex PCR. The sample comprises some 130,000 clones, approximately 48% of which are singletons, and around a sixth rests with the top ten. The starting material was CD8+ T cells sorted from blood, obtained at week 0. The receptors stem from a human donor with alopecia areata.

This clone was recorded a few times. This chain connects TRBV7-9 to TRBJ2-5; D may be TRBD1 (5 bases). CDR1 and CDR2 (germline): SEHNR, FQNEAQ (reference sequence). The CDR3 runs 18 residues. V was shortened by 5 bases and J by 0 bases, with 22 bases between the two germline ends. CDR3: CASSQPGLSLMYQETQYF. The CDR3 coding sequence is TGTGCCAGCAGCCAACCAGGGCTTTCCTTGATGTACCAAGAGACCCAGTACTTC. Full variable domain (outside the CDR3, taken from reference TRBV7-9 and TRBJ2-5): DTGVSQNPRHKITKRGQNVTFRCDPISEHNRLYWYRQTLGQGPEFLTYFQNEAQLEKSRLLSDRFSAERPKGSFSTLEIQRTEQGDSAMYLCASSQPGLSLMYQETQYFGPGTRLLVL.

This chain uses TRBV4-1 with TRBJ2-7; 7 positions agree with TRBD2. Germline V CDR1 and CDR2: MGHRA, YSYEKL. The CDR3 has 15 amino acids. V was clipped by 3 bases and J by 0 bases; unmatched bases: 5. Here the CDR3 reads CASSQARDYSYEQYF. The CDR3 region has the DNA TGCGCCAGCAGCCAGGCCCGGGACTACTCCTACGAGCAGTACTTC.

The rearrangement links TRBV4-3 to TRBJ1-2; D is unclear. CDR3 length: 14 amino acids. Per the germline V gene, CDR1 is LGHNA and CDR2 is YSLEER. V was pared by 4 bases and J by 6 bases, with 15 bases between. The CDR3 is CASSPLGSSDGYTF. DNA of the CDR3: TGCGCCAGCAGCCCCTTGGGGTCCTCCGATGGCTACACCTTC.

This rearrangement joins TRBV13 to TRBJ2-7; possible D gene TRBD2, 6 bases. From germline, CDR1 is PRHDT and CDR2 FYEKMQ (reference sequence). The CDR3 runs 14 residues. V lost 4 bases to trimming and J lost 3 bases, with 13 bases between them. In nucleotides, the CDR3 is TGTGCCAGCAGCTCCCGGGAGCGAATCTACGAGCAGTACTTC. As protein: CASSSRERIYEQYF.

The rearrangement uses TRBV30 and TRBJ2-7, with no clear D. The CDR3 sequence is 13 residues long. Germline V gene lookup returns CDR1 GTSNPN and CDR2 SVGIG (reference sequence). Trimming pared 4 bases from V and 1 base from J, leaving 11 bases between. CDR3 DNA: TGTGCCTGGAAAGGAAGGATTTCCTACGAGCAGTACTTC. It yields the protein CAWKGRISYEQYF.

This clone was seen only once. The chain couples TRBV6-5 to TRBJ2-1; D possibly corresponds to TRBD2 (6 bases). The CDR3 spans 13 residues. Per germline, CDR1 MNHEY and CDR2 SVGAGI. With 8 bases removed from V and 6 bases from J, the gap between germline ends came to 14 bases. CDR3 amino acids: CASGPGGFNEQFF. The CDR3 nucleotides are TGTGCCAGCGGACCTGGGGGGTTCAATGAGCAGTTCTTC.

This clone was found a few times. The chain combines TRBV5-8 with TRBJ2-7, with 7 bases matching TRBD1. Germline CDR1 and CDR2: SGHTS and YDEGEE. The CDR3 is 14 amino acids. The V segment lost 8 bases and the J segment 1 base; nucleotides outside the gene matches: 9. The CDR3 bases are TGTGCCAGTCTCCACAGGGGCCGGTCCTACGAGCAGTACTTC. Protein: CASLHRGRSYEQYF.

This rearrangement joins TRBV30 to TRBJ2-1; 8 bases match TRBD2. The V and J ends lost 3 bases and 5 bases, in that order; junction bases with no gene match: 6. The CDR3 has 14 residues. Germline V gene sequence: CDR1 GTSNPN, CDR2 SVGIG (reference sequence). The CDR3 nucleotides read TGTGCCTGGAGGGGGAGCGGGGGCCACAATGAGCAGTTCTTC. Translating gives CAWRGSGGHNEQFF. Supplemented by reference TRBV30 and TRBJ2-1, the full variable domain reads SQTIHQWPATLVQPVGSPLSLECTVEGTSNPNLYWYRQAAGRGLQLLFYSVGIGQISSEVPQNLSASRPQDRQFILSSKKLLLSDSGFYLCAWRGSGGHNEQFFGPGTRLTVL.

The V call is TRBV30, the J call TRBJ1-5; 7 nucleotides line up with TRBD1. J lost 7 bases, V lost 2 bases, and 5 bases had no gene match. Per the germline V gene, CDR1 is GTSNPN and CDR2 is SVGIG (reference sequence). This CDR3 has 13 amino acids. Here the CDR3 DNA reads TGTGCCTGGAGTCGACAGGGTGGACAGCCCCAGCATTTT. Residues: CAWSRQGGQPQHF.

This rearrangement joins TRBV29-1 to TRBJ1-2, with 8 bases matching TRBD1. Germline V gene sequence: CDR1 SQVTM, CDR2 ANQGSEA. Germline trimming cut 1 base from V and 4 bases from J; bases unmatched to any gene: 11. This CDR3 comprises 16 residues. The CDR3 region is CSVEVWGQAPTYGYTF. CDR3 coding DNA: TGCAGCGTTGAAGTTTGGGGACAGGCACCTACCTATGGCTACACCTTC.

J is TRBJ2-5 and V is TRBV7-6, with 7 bases that match TRBD2. V was pared by 5 bases and J by 4 bases, with 10 bases of the junction left unmatched. The CDR3 has 15 residues. Germline V lookup: CDR1 SGHVS, CDR2 FNYEAQ. The CDR3 region is CASSALGGGTETQYF. The CDR3 DNA reads TGTGCCAGCAGCGCCCTCGGCGGGGGAACAGAGACCCAGTACTTC.

The chain recombines TRBV27 with TRBJ1-6; no clear D. Germline CDR1 reads MNHEY; CDR2 reads SMNVEV (reference sequence). CDR3 length: 13 amino acids. V dropped 5 bases and J dropped 6 bases, with 8 bases sitting between them. The CDR3 nucleotides are TGTGCCAGCAGTGTCGAGGTTAATTCACCCCTCCACTTT. Protein product: CASSVEVNSPLHF.

The table lists this clone with a few counts. Written as DNA, the CDR3 is TGTGCCAGCAGCTACCTAGCGGGGAATGGAGAGCAGTTCTTC. Translated: CASSYLAGNGEQFF. V is TRBV5-4 and J is TRBJ2-1, with 9 bases matching TRBD2. The germline gives CDR1 SGHNT, CDR2 YYREEE (reference sequence). The CDR3 is made up of 14 amino acids. Losses at the gene ends were 3 bases for V and 10 bases for J; bases not matched to a gene: 8.

The chain links TRBV7-2 to TRBJ2-7; no reliable D call. This CDR3 has 15 amino acids. Germline V gene sequence: CDR1 SGHTA, CDR2 FQGNSA. Trimming removed 5 bases at V and 0 bases at J, with 14 bases between. The CDR3 sequence is CASSDPTGSSYEQYF. CDR3 coding DNA: TGTGCCAGCAGCGACCCTACCGGCAGCTCCTACGAGCAGTACTTC.

The genes are TRBV7-8 and TRBJ1-2, with D tentatively TRBD1 (5 bases). Germline V gives CDR1 SGHVS, CDR2 FQNEAQ. Trimming took off 4 bases at V and 3 bases at J, with 15 bases between the two ends. This CDR3 has 15 amino acids. The CDR3 spells CASSSFRGGYYGYTF. The CDR3 DNA reads TGTGCCAGCAGCTCCTTTCGGGGGGGGTACTATGGCTACACCTTC.

This clone was seen more than once but under ten times. This chain connects TRBV7-9 to TRBJ1-1; D is undetermined. The CDR3 sequence is 13 residues long. CDR1 and CDR2 from the germline V gene are SEHNR and FQNEAQ (reference sequence). The V end was cut by 4 bases, the J end by 11 bases, with 17 bases between. The CDR3 spells CASSSHQSIDAFF. DNA for the CDR3: TGTGCCAGCAGCTCCCATCAGTCTATCGACGCTTTCTTT. The full variable domain, its missing parts supplied by reference TRBV7-9 and TRBJ1-1, is DTGVSQNPRHKITKRGQNVTFRCDPISEHNRLYWYRQTLGQGPEFLTYFQNEAQLEKSRLLSDRFSAERPKGSFSTLEIQRTEQGDSAMYLCASSSHQSIDAFFGQGTRLTVV.

This clone was detected a few times. The chain is built from TRBV5-6 and TRBJ2-1, with 7 bases lining up with TRBD2. Per the germline V gene, CDR1 is SGHDT and CDR2 is YYEEEE. V lost 0 bases, J lost 9 bases, and 12 bases stayed unmatched. The CDR3 length is 16 residues. The CDR3 DNA reads TGTGCCAGCAGCTTGGGGGAGGAGGGATTAGCGGGTGAGCAGTTCTTC. Protein sequence: CASSLGEEGLAGEQFF.

This clone was seen a few times. V is TRBV19 and J is TRBJ1-5; the D is unclear. The CDR3 is 16 residues long. Germline CDR1 LNHDA, CDR2 SQIVND (reference sequence). V was trimmed by 3 bases and J by 9 bases, leaving 21 bases between them. CDR3 coding DNA: TGTGCCAGTAGTATTATGGATTTCGGGCGTCGGCGGCCCCAGCATTTT. It specifies CASSIMDFGRRRPQHF.

This rearrangement joins TRBV5-1 to TRBJ1-1; 7 bases match TRBD1. V lost 4 bases and J lost 7; bases outside the gene matches: 7. CDR3 length: 13 amino acids. Germline V gene lookup returns CDR1 SGHRS and CDR2 YFSETQ. CDR3 sequence (DNA): TGCGCCAGCAGCGTAACAGGGGCGGGTGAAGCTTTCTTT. Protein: CASSVTGAGEAFF.

In its sample, this clone was seen a few times. V gene TRBV5-1 combines with J gene TRBJ2-7, with a possible D match to TRBD1 (6 bases). V was pared by 3 bases and J by 4 bases, with 11 bases between. In germline, CDR1 is SGHRS, CDR2 YFSETQ. CDR3 length equals 13 residues. The CDR3 DNA sequence: TGCGCCAGCAGCTCTGGACAGATATACGAGCAGTACTTC. Protein sequence: CASSSGQIYEQYF.

V usage is TRBV30 and J usage is TRBJ2-1; D call uncertain. The CDR3 sequence is 13 residues long. From germline, CDR1 is GTSNPN and CDR2 SVGIG (reference sequence). DNA of the CDR3: TGTGCAGTCGCGGCCTTGGTCTACAATGAGCAGTTCTTC. Residues: CAVAALVYNEQFF.

The sample holds a few counts of this clone. V gene TRBV15 combines with J gene TRBJ2-6; no clear D. The germline gives CDR1 LNHNV, CDR2 YYDKDF (reference sequence). The CDR3 extends over 14 amino acids. V dropped 5 bases and J dropped 4 bases, with 9 bases sitting between them. CDR3 in DNA: TGTGCCACCAGCGAGGCACGGGGGGCCAACGTCCTGACTTTC. Encoded protein: CATSEARGANVLTF. The complete variable domain, with remaining parts taken from reference TRBV15 and TRBJ2-6, reads DAMVIQNPRYQVTQFGKPVTLSCSQTLNHNVMYWYQQKSSQAPKLLFHYYDKDFNNEADTPDNFQSRRPNTSFCFLDIRSPGLGDTAMYLCATSEARGANVLTFGAGSRLTVL.

This clone was seen only a few times. The chain employs TRBV11-2 and TRBJ2-2; no clear D. Germline values: CDR1 SGHAT, CDR2 FQNNGV. Between the trimmed V and J ends, which lost 6 bases and 9 bases, there was a span of 14 bases. This CDR3 has 13 residues. Here the CDR3 DNA reads TGTGCCAGCAGAACTTACACGGCGTGGGAGCTGTTTTTT. It codes for CASRTYTAWELFF.

The chain combines TRBV6-5 with TRBJ1-1; D is undetermined. Trimming stripped 10 bases from V and 11 bases from J, with 17 bases between. The CDR3 extends over 11 amino acids. Germline V gene lookup returns CDR1 MNHEY and CDR2 SVGAGI. The CDR3 sequence: CANNMASGAFF. Written as DNA, the CDR3 is TGTGCCAATAATATGGCCTCTGGGGCTTTCTTT.

In its sample, this clone was seen once. This chain links TRBV7-8 with TRBJ2-3; D not certain. Per germline, CDR1 SGHVS and CDR2 FQNEAQ. With 1 base removed from V and 2 bases from J, the gap between germline ends came to 10 bases. This CDR3 region has 15 residues. The CDR3 here is CASSLEVTTTDTQYF. The CDR3 bases are TGTGCCAGCAGCTTAGAAGTTACCACCACAGATACGCAGTATTTT.